The source of this TCR beta chain is a study of shared clonotypes between healthy human individuals. Some clones are missing from TCRdb's copy, which holds only in-frame ones; the method was immunoSEQ multiplex PCR. The sample has 2 million to 2.5 million clones; about nine tenths are singletons. The CDR3 has 17 residues. V was pared by 4 bases and J by 1 base, with 10 bases of the junction left unmatched. Germline CDR1 MDHEN, CDR2 SYDVKM. Specimen: naive CD4+ T cells from PBMCs. The sample's subset: CD45RA+ positively selected. The sequence came from a man aged 18 to 35 in good health. Some clones in this sample may be carry-over from other donors' samples. The chain recombines TRBV28 with TRBJ1-5; 7 bases are shared with TRBD1. CDR3 protein: CASSSGGGSLSNQPQHF. The CDR3 DNA reads TGTGCCAGCAGTTCAGGGGGGGGCAGTCTGAGCAATCAGCCCCAGCATTTT.